Below, 21 T cell receptor beta chains from the same sample are listed, as sequenced in a study of Graves' ophthalmopathy and Graves' hyperthyroidism. For repertoire sequencing, the TCR beta CDR3 regions were amplified from RNA transcripts. RT-PCR was first run with HTBI primers, then multiplex PCR in a second round. TCRdb processed the multiplex PCR reads anew with MiXCR; each CDR3 protein has one entry. The sample shows hundreds of thousands of distinct CDR3 sequences, roughly 20% of them seen only once. The specimen sequenced was peripheral blood. These receptors were collected from a woman under 30 with stable Graves' hyperthyroidism.

The chain joins TRBV6-1 to TRBJ1-5, with D possibly being TRBD1 (6 bases). This CDR3 spans 18 amino acids. CDR1 is MNHNS and CDR2 is SASEGT in the germline V gene. Deletions cut 2 bases from V and 3 bases from J, with 20 bases between. The DNA for the CDR3 is TGTGCCAGCAGTGAACCGAGCCGCCTGGGGGCCTACAATCAGCCCCAGCATTTT. Translating gives CASSEPSRLGAYNQPQHF.

Ten or more counts support this clonotype. Compared with germline, one end of the junction differs, possibly owing to a read error. V gene TRBV7-2 combines with J gene TRBJ2-4, with D perhaps matching TRBD2 (6 bases). The CDR3 covers 14 residues. The V gene's germline CDR1 is SGHTA and CDR2 FQGNSA. In DNA, the CDR3 is TGTGCCAGCAGCCCCGGGGTAGCGGCAAACATTAAGTACTTC. Residues: CASSPGVAANIKYF. Looking up the rest from reference TRBV7-2 and TRBJ2-4 gives the full variable domain: GAGVSQSPSNKVTEKGKDVELRCDPISGHTALYWYRQSLGQGLEFLIYFQGNSAPDKSGLPSDRFSAERTGGSVSTLTIQRTQQEDSAVYLCASSPGVAANIKYFGAGTRLSVL.

The J gene is TRBJ2-7, the V gene TRBV6-2 or TRBV6-3; 14 bases fit TRBD2. This CDR3 contains 15 residues. V gave up 6 bases and J gave up 2 bases; unmatched junction bases: 3. The germline gives CDR1 MNHEY, CDR2 SVGEGT. DNA of the CDR3: TGTGCCAGCAGACCGACTAGCGGGAGGGCCTACGAGCAGTACTTC. This gives the protein CASRPTSGRAYEQYF.

At least ten counts were recorded for this clonotype. The chain is built from TRBV11-2 and TRBJ1-2; no definite D call. This CDR3 region has 11 residues. V was trimmed by 5 bases and J by 5 bases, leaving 6 bases between them. Germline CDR1 reads SGHAT; CDR2 reads FQNNGV. The CDR3 coding sequence is TGTGCCAGCAGCCCCGAGTATGGCTACACCTTC. This translates into CASSPEYGYTF.

This clonotype was found many times. This chain joins TRBV12-3 or TRBV12-4 and TRBJ1-1; D perhaps matches TRBD1 (5 bases). V gave up 4 bases and J gave up 0 bases, with 9 bases separating them. CDR3 length: 14 residues. The CDR3 DNA is TGTGCCAGCAGTTACAGGAGTATGAACACTGAAGCTTTCTTT. Protein sequence: CASSYRSMNTEAFF.

Regarding this clonotype: This sequence may be a read error, since a much larger clone differs from it by one base. The chain combines TRBV20-1 with TRBJ2-5, with D possibly TRBD2 on 6 matching bases. V lost 6 bases and J 7 bases, leaving 18 bases between the germline ends. The CDR3 is 13 residues long. The V gene's germline CDR1 is DFQATT and CDR2 SNEGSKA (reference sequence). The CDR3 here is CSASIGRLVTQYF. The CDR3, as DNA: TGCAGTGCATCCATAGGGAGGTTAGTGACCCAGTACTTC.

This clonotype came up many times. This sequence joins TRBV6-2 or TRBV6-3 and TRBJ2-5; 7 bases line up with TRBD1. CDR1 is MNHEY, CDR2 SVGEGT, per germline. J lost 3 bases, V lost 5 bases, and 15 bases had no gene match. This CDR3 spans 17 amino acids. CDR3 in amino acids: CASSQAERGQLKETQYF. DNA for the CDR3: TGTGCCAGCAGTCAGGCTGAGAGGGGACAGTTAAAAGAGACCCAGTACTTC.

V gene TRBV28 combines with J gene TRBJ1-5; D is possibly TRBD1 (6 bases). The CDR3 has 15 residues. Trimming took 3 bases from V and 1 from J, leaving 10 bases between them. Germline lookup yields CDR1 MDHEN and CDR2 SYDVKM. CDR3 DNA sequence: TGTGCCAGCAGTTTCTACAGGGAGAGCAATCAGCCCCAGCATTTT. Translated: CASSFYRESNQPQHF.

The sample holds many counts of this clonotype. The gene calls are TRBV12-5 and TRBJ2-2; 7 bases are a match to TRBD1. With V trimmed by 1 base and J by 6 bases, 11 bases remained unmatched. The CDR3 spans 17 residues. Germline V CDR1 and CDR2: LGHNT, FRNRAP. CDR3 protein: CASGLATLGRGPGELFF. CDR3 nucleotides: TGTGCTAGTGGTTTGGCCACGTTAGGAAGGGGGCCCGGGGAGCTGTTTTTT.

In its sample, this clonotype was seen many times. The rearrangement links TRBV28 to TRBJ2-7; the match to TRBD1 covers 7 bases. V shed 6 bases and J 7 bases; nucleotides not matched to a gene: 6. The CDR3 is 12 residues long. Germline CDR1 is MDHEN and CDR2 is SYDVKM. The CDR3 DNA reads as TGTGCCAGCAGGACAGGGCTTCGGGAGCAGTACTTC. Its translation is CASRTGLREQYF.

The chain couples TRBV15 to TRBJ1-5; TRBD1 agrees at 7 bases. Germline CDR1 and CDR2: LNHNV and YYDKDF (reference sequence). This CDR3 region has 14 residues. V shed 1 base, J shed 5 bases, and the junction held 2 bases outside the gene matches. The CDR3: CATSRVTGDQPQHF. In DNA, the CDR3 is TGTGCCACCAGCAGAGTCACAGGGGATCAGCCCCAGCATTTT.

This clonotype was observed at least ten times. The J gene is TRBJ2-2, the V gene TRBV11-1; D possibly corresponds to TRBD2 (6 bases). V gave up 6 bases and J gave up 3 bases, with 17 bases separating them. Germline CDR1 and CDR2: SGHAT and FQDESV (reference sequence). This CDR3 is 16 amino acids long. CDR3 in amino acids: CASSPRGGVDTGELFF. The CDR3 DNA sequence: TGTGCCAGCAGTCCCCGTGGAGGGGTCGACACCGGGGAGCTGTTTTTT.

This clonotype was recorded many times. J is TRBJ2-7 and V is TRBV28; D possibly uses TRBD1 or TRBD2 (5 bases each). The V end was cut by 8 bases, the J end by 3 bases, with 29 bases between. The CDR3 has 18 amino acids. From germline, CDR1 is MDHEN and CDR2 SYDVKM. CDR3 DNA: TGTGCCAGCTCCAACCCCTGGGCAGGGAGACATGGCCTCTACGAGCAGTACTTC. Its protein is CASSNPWAGRHGLYEQYF.

This clonotype was detected a few times. This sequence joins TRBV3-1 and TRBJ2-5, with D hard to call. CDR1 is LGHDT, CDR2 YNNKEL, per germline (reference sequence). The CDR3 runs 15 residues. Trimming removed 1 base at V and 3 bases at J, with 12 bases between. For the CDR3, the DNA is TGTGCCAGCAGCCAAGCGCCTCGTCCGGAAGAGACCCAGTACTTC. Translation: CASSQAPRPEETQYF.

The J gene is TRBJ2-7, the V gene TRBV30; 10 bases map to TRBD1. The germline gives CDR1 GTSNPN, CDR2 SVGIG (reference sequence). The V gene end was trimmed by 4 bases and the J gene end by 5 bases; junction bases not matched to a gene: 8. The CDR3 is 14 residues long. The chain's CDR3 is CAWTGQGKSNEQYF. For the CDR3, the DNA is TGTGCCTGGACGGGACAGGGGAAATCCAACGAGCAGTACTTC.

This clonotype was counted many times. The V and J genes are TRBV4-1 and TRBJ1-2; D ambiguous. This CDR3 is built from 14 residues. Germline loops: CDR1 MGHRA, CDR2 YSYEKL. Trimming removed 1 base at V and 6 bases at J, with 12 bases between. CDR3 sequence (DNA): TGCGCCAGCAGCCAAGCTTGGCAGGACCATGGCTACACCTTC. Protein sequence: CASSQAWQDHGYTF.

This sequence joins TRBV11-1 and TRBJ1-3, with unresolved D. Per the germline V gene, CDR1 is SGHAT and CDR2 is FQDESV (reference sequence). V shed 4 bases and J shed 2 bases, with 18 bases lying between them. CDR3 length equals 17 residues. The DNA of the CDR3 is TGTGCCAGCAGCTCTCCGGTCCGGGCCTCTACTGGAAACACCATATATTTT. Protein sequence: CASSSPVRASTGNTIYF.

Many counts were recorded for this clonotype. The chain recombines TRBV5-1 with TRBJ2-5, with a tentative D call TRBD1 (6 bases). Trimming left V 4 bases short and J 11 bases short, with 12 bases between. Germline CDR1 is SGHRS and CDR2 is YFSETQ. The length of the CDR3 is 11 residues. CDR3 sequence reads: CASSADRMQYF. The CDR3 DNA is TGCGCCAGCAGCGCCGACAGGATGCAGTACTTC.

Only a few counts were recorded for this clonotype. An end of the junction differs from the germline gene, which may be a read error. The chain has TRBV7-9 and TRBJ2-5; D remains unclear. Germline V gene sequence: CDR1 SEHNR, CDR2 FQNEAQ (reference sequence). The CDR3 extends over 14 amino acids. CDR3 nucleotides: TGTGCCAGCAGCTTAGCGGGCCTCCAAGAGACCAAGTACTTC. It encodes CASSLAGLQETKYF. The full variable domain, its missing parts supplied by reference TRBV7-9 and TRBJ2-5, is DTGVSQNPRHKITKRGQNVTFRCDPISEHNRLYWYRQTLGQGPEFLTYFQNEAQLEKSRLLSDRFSAERPKGSFSTLEIQRTEQGDSAMYLCASSLAGLQETKYFGPGTRLLVL.

In its sample, this clonotype was seen many times. The chain couples TRBV6-1 to TRBJ2-5; no definite D call. Looked up from germline, CDR1 is MNHNS and CDR2 is SASEGT. The V gene lost 3 bases and the J gene lost 5 bases, with 16 bases spanning the gap. CDR3 length: 15 residues. CDR3 nucleotide sequence: TGTGCCAGCAGTGATTCAGAGGCTGGGCGCGAGACCCAGTACTTC. Protein: CASSDSEAGRETQYF.

There are a few counts of this clonotype. The chain employs TRBV6-1 and TRBJ1-5, with 8 bases that match TRBD1. Germline-derived CDR1 and CDR2 are MNHNS and SASEGT. The CDR3 runs to 15 residues. V was pared by 6 bases and J by 6 bases, with 10 bases of the junction left unmatched. As DNA, the CDR3 is TGTGCCAGCAGGGTGGACAGGGTAGTTGGTCAGCCCCAGCATTTT. This gives the protein CASRVDRVVGQPQHF.